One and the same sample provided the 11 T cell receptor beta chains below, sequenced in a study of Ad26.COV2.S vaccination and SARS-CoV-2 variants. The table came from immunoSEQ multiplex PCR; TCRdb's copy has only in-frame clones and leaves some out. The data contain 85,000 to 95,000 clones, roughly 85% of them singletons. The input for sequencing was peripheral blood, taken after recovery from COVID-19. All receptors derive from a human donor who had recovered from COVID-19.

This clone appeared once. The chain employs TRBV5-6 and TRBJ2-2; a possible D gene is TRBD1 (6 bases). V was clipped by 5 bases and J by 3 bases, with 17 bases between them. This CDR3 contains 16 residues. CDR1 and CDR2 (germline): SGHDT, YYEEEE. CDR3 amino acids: CASRTGLDRDTGELFF. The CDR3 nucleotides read TGTGCCAGCAGGACTGGCCTGGACAGAGACACCGGGGAGCTGTTTTTT.

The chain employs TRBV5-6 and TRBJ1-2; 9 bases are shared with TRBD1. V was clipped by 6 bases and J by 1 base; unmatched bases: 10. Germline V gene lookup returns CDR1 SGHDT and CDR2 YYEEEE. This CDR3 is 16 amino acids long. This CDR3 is CASKLLTGGVNYGYTF. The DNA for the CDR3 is TGTGCCAGCAAACTGTTGACAGGGGGAGTTAACTATGGCTACACCTTC. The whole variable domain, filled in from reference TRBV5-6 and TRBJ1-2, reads DAGVTQSPTHLIKTRGQQVTLRCSPKSGHDTVSWYQQALGQGPQFIFQYYEEEERQRGNFPDRFSGHQFPNYSSELNVNALLLGDSALYLCASKLLTGGVNYGYTFGSGTRLTVV.

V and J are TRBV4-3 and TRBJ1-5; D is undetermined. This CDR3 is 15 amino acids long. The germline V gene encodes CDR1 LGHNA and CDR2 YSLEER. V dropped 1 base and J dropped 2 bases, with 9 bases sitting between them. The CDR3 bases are TGCGCCAGCAGCCAAGGATTACACGGCAATCAGCCCCAGCATTTT. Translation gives CASSQGLHGNQPQHF.

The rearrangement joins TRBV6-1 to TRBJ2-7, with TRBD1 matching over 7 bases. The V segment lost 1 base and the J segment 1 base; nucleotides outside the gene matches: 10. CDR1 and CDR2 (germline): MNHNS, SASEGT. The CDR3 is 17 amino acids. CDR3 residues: CASSEGGYRDSSYEQYF. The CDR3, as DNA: TGTGCCAGCAGTGAAGGCGGGTACCGGGACAGTTCCTACGAGCAGTACTTC.

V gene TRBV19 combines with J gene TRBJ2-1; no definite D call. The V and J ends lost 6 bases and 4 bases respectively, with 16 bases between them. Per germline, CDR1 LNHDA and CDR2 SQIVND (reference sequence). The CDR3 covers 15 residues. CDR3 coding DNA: TGTGCCAGTAGCAAGGACCACCAAGAATACAATGAGCAGTTCTTC. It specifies CASSKDHQEYNEQFF.

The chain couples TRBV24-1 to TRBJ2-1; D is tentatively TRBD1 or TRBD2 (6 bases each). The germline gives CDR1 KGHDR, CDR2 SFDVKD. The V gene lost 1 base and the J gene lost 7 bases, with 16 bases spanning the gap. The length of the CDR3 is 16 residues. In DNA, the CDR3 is TGTGCCACCAGTGATTTAACGGAGGGGCAGGGGAATGAGCAGTTCTTC. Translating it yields CATSDLTEGQGNEQFF.

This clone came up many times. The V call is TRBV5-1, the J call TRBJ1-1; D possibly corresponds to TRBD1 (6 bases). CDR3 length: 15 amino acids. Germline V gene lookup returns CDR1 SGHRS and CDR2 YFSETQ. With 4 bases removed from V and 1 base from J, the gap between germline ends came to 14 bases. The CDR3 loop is CASSQDRNPNTEAFF. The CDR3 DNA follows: TGCGCCAGCAGCCAGGACAGAAACCCGAACACTGAAGCTTTCTTT.

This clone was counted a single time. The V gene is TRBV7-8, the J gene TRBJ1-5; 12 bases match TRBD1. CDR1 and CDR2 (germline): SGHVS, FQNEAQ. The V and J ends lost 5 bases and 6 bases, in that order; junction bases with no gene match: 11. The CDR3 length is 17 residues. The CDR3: CASSPLPGQGARQPQHF. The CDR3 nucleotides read TGTGCCAGCAGCCCCTTACCGGGACAGGGGGCGCGTCAGCCCCAGCATTTT.

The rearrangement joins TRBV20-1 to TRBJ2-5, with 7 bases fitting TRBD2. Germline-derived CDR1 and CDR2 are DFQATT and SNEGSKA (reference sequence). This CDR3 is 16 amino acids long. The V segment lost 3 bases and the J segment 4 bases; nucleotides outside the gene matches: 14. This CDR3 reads CSASIPASGPRETQYF. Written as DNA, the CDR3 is TGCAGTGCTAGTATCCCGGCTAGCGGACCTCGAGAGACCCAGTACTTC.

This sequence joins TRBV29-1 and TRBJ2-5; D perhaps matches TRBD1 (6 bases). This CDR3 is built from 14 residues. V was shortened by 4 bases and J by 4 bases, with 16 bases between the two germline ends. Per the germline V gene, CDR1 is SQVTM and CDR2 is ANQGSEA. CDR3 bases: TGCAGCGTTGGTGGTCTAGGGGGTAGAGAGACCCAGTACTTC. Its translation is CSVGGLGGRETQYF.

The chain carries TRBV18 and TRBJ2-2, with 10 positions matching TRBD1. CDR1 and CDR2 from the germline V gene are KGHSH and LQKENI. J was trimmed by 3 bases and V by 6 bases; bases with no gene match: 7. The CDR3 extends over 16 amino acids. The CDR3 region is CASSHGQGGYTGELFF. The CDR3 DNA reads TGTGCCAGCTCCCACGGACAGGGGGGCTACACCGGGGAGCTGTTTTTT.